This entry features one T cell receptor (beta chain) sequence. Per germline, CDR1 SGHTA and CDR2 FQGNSA. V gave up 6 bases and J gave up 0 bases; unmatched junction bases: 4. This CDR3 is 14 amino acids long. The entry originates in a study of T cells after yellow fever vaccination. Each CDR3 protein gets one entry after TCRdb re-called the 5' RACE reads with MiXCR. The data contain some 560,000 distinct CDR3 sequences, 19% of them singletons. The rearrangement uses TRBV7-2 and TRBJ1-1; 7 bases fit TRBD1. The receptor's source is a young man who received the YFV17D yellow fever vaccine. The source was PBMCs, collected 15 days after the yellow fever booster vaccination. The CDR3 DNA follows: TGTGCCAGCAGAAACCAGGGGGTGAACACTGAAGCTTTCTTT. This gives the protein CASRNQGVNTEAFF.